Listed below are T cell receptor beta chains from one sample, sequenced in a study of cytomegalovirus exposure and HLA in healthy donors. Generated by immunoSEQ multiplex PCR, the TCRdb table keeps only in-frame clones and is missing some. The sample consists of 150,000 to 200,000 clones, about 79% of them appearing once. Material for sequencing was PBMCs. These receptors were taken from a woman aged 50 to 65 in good health and CMV-seropositive. Both conserved end residues are part of each CDR3. D genes are given only for firm matches. The size of a clone is reported for some rows only, either as once, few or many, or as a class for expanded clones.

>TRBJ2-7|TRBV6-6|NA|NA
TGTGCCAGCAGTTACTCGCCACAGGGGGGGGACTACGAGCAGTACTTC
CASSYSPQGGDYEQYF
>TRBJ1-6|TRBV28|NA|TRBD1
TGTGCCAGCAGTTCCGGGACAGGGGATTCACCCCTCCACTTT
CASSSGTGDSPLHF
>TRBJ2-7|TRBV29-1|few|NA
TGCAGCGCCCTGGGACAAGCAAGCTCCTACGAGCAGTACTTC
CSALGQASSYEQYF
>TRBJ2-1|TRBV27|once|TRBD2
TGTGCCAGCAAGAGGACTAGCGTTAATGAGCAGTTCTTC
CASKRTSVNEQFF
>TRBJ2-3|TRBV5-1|NA|NA
TGCGCCAGCAGTACAGGGTCGGCTAGCCCCAGCACAGATACGCAGTATTTT
CASSTGSASPSTDTQYF
>TRBJ2-4|TRBV10-2|NA|TRBD1
TGCGCCAGCAGTGAGACAGGGGCGGCCAAAAACATTCAGTACTTC
CASSETGAAKNIQYF
>TRBJ1-2|TRBV29-1|NA|NA
TGCAGCGTTGAAGGCCATAGGGAGGACTACACCTTC
CSVEGHREDYTF
>TRBJ2-7|TRBV6-5|NA|NA
TGTGCCAGCAGTTACTCGGGCGGACAGCTTCCCTACGAGCAGTACTTC
CASSYSGGQLPYEQYF
>TRBJ2-7|TRBV5-1|NA|TRBD1
TGCGCCAGCAGCTTGGACAGGGGGGCCCACGAGCAGTACTTC
CASSLDRGAHEQYF
>TRBJ2-1|TRBV2|NA|TRBD2
TGTGCCAGCAGGGGGGGAGGGTTTGCGCAGTTCTTC
CASRGGGFAQFF
>TRBJ2-7|TRBV6-6|NA|TRBD1
TGTGCCAGCAGTTCCGGGACAGGGGCTTCCGAGCAGTACTTC
CASSSGTGASEQYF
>TRBJ2-1|TRBV19|NA|TRBD1
TGTGCCAGTAGTATTAGAGGACAGGGAGCATTCAATGAGCAGTTCTTC
CASSIRGQGAFNEQFF
>TRBJ2-3|TRBV10-3|NA|NA
TGTGCCATCACTGATCTCAGGGTGGGCACAGATACGCAGTATTTT
CAITDLRVGTDTQYF
>TRBJ2-7|TRBV15|NA|NA
TGTGCCACCAGCCCCGGACAGTACGAGCAGTACTTC
CATSPGQYEQYF
>TRBJ1-4|TRBV4-1|NA|TRBD1
TGCGCCAGCAGAAAAGGGGGCAGAATTAATGAAAAACTGTTTTTT
CASRKGGRINEKLFF
>TRBJ2-7|TRBV9|NA|TRBD2
TGTGCCAGCAGCGTAGGTCTAGCGGGGGGTTACCACGAGCAGTACTTC
CASSVGLAGGYHEQYF
>TRBJ1-1|TRBV5-1|few|NA
TGCGCCAGCAGCTTGGCCAAGAACACTGAAGCTTTCTTT
CASSLAKNTEAFF
>TRBJ1-5|TRBV28|NA|NA
TGTGCCAGCAAAATGAGACAGCGCGAAAAGCCCCAGCATTTT
CASKMRQREKPQHF
>TRBJ2-3|TRBV7-9|few|NA
TGTGCCAGCAGCATCACCCAGAGCGCAGATACGCAGTATTTT
CASSITQSADTQYF
>TRBJ1-6|TRBV5-1|NA|TRBD1
TGCGCCAGTGGACAGGGGCATAATTCACCCCTCCACTTT
CASGQGHNSPLHF
>TRBJ1-1|TRBV15|NA|TRBD1
TGTGCCACCAGCTCACAAAGGGGACAGGGGAACACTGAAGCTTTCTTT
CATSSQRGQGNTEAFF
>TRBJ1-2|TRBV18|NA|NA
TGTGCCAGCTCACCTAACAGACCCCAAGGCTACACCTTC
CASSPNRPQGYTF
>TRBJ1-5|TRBV6-1|NA|NA
TGTGCCAGCAGTGTCCGCGGGGATAGCAATCAGCCCCAGCATTTT
CASSVRGDSNQPQHF
>TRBJ2-1|TRBV4-1|NA|NA
TGCGCCAGCAGCCAACCGGGAAACAATGAGCAGTTCTTC
CASSQPGNNEQFF
>TRBJ2-5|TRBV28|NA|NA
TGTGCCAGCAGTTTACCGGACAGCCAAGAGACCCAGTACTTC
CASSLPDSQETQYF
>TRBJ1-2|TRBV9|few|TRBD1
TGTGCCAGCAGTGCGACAGGGGGCGGTTATGGCTACACCTTC
CASSATGGGYGYTF
>TRBJ2-5|TRBV5-1|NA|TRBD2
TGCGCCAGCAGCCCGCGGGGGGCCAGGAGGGAGACCCAGTACTTC
CASSPRGARRETQYF
>TRBJ2-7|TRBV5-4|NA|TRBD1
TGTGCCAGCAGCCCGGACAGGGGTTCTTACGAGCAGTACTTC
CASSPDRGSYEQYF
>TRBJ1-1|TRBV2|NA|NA
TGTGGGGCAGGGGCCAACACTGAAGCTTTCTTT
CGAGANTEAFF
>TRBJ1-1|TRBV27|NA|NA
TGTGCCAGCAGTTTACAGGAGAACACTGAAGCTTTCTTT
CASSLQENTEAFF
>TRBJ2-5|TRBV30|once|TRBD2
TGTGCCTGGACCCGACTAGCGGGGGCGACCTACCAAGAGACCCAGTACTTC
CAWTRLAGATYQETQYF
>TRBJ1-3|TRBV30|few|NA
TGTGCCTGGAGATTGTCAGGGGCTGGAAACACCATATATTTT
CAWRLSGAGNTIYF
>TRBJ2-1|TRBV4-2|NA|NA
TGTGCCAGCAGCCAAGCACTGGATGAGCAGTTCTTC
CASSQALDEQFF
>TRBJ2-3|TRBV5-4|NA|NA
TGTGCCAGCAGCTTGGCAGGGGATACAGATACGCAGTATTTT
CASSLAGDTDTQYF
>TRBJ1-4|TRBV19|NA|NA
TGTGCCAGTAGACGACAGCTGGGTGAAAAACTGTTTTTT
CASRRQLGEKLFF
>TRBJ2-4|TRBV10-2|NA|TRBD2
TGCGCCAGCAGTGAAACTAGCGGGAGTACGGCCAAAAACATTCAGTACTTC
CASSETSGSTAKNIQYF
>TRBJ2-7|TRBV28|once|TRBD1
TGTGCCAGCAGTTTCGGGGCGAGGACAGGGGTAAACTACGAGCAGTACTTC
CASSFGARTGVNYEQYF
>TRBJ1-1|TRBV11-2|NA|TRBD1
TGTGCCAGCAGCCCGGGCTGGACAGGGAGTGAAGCTTTCTTT
CASSPGWTGSEAFF
>TRBJ1-3|TRBV19|NA|NA
TGTGCCAGTAGTCAGGGCTTCTCTGGAAACACCATATATTTT
CASSQGFSGNTIYF
>TRBJ2-3|TRBV5-1|NA|NA
TGCGCCAGCAGGACAGGACCCACAGATACGCAGTATTTT
CASRTGPTDTQYF
>TRBJ1-1|TRBV18|once|NA
TGTGCCAGCTCACCAAGGACAGTCACTGAAGCTTTCTTT
CASSPRTVTEAFF
>TRBJ2-4|TRBV6-5|NA|NA
TGTGCCAGCAACGCCCCGGGGGCCAAAAACATTCAGTACTTC
CASNAPGAKNIQYF
>TRBJ2-2|TRBV6-5|few|NA
TGTGCCACCACAGGACCAGGAAACACCGGGGAGCTGTTTTTT
CATTGPGNTGELFF
>TRBJ2-2|TRBV6-5|few|NA
TGTGCCAGCGGAAGACAGAAGTTTGGCGGGGAGCTGTTTTTT
CASGRQKFGGELFF
>TRBJ2-5|TRBV6-5|NA|TRBD1
TGTGCCAGCACAGGACAGGGGGACTACCAAGAGACCCAGTACTTC
CASTGQGDYQETQYF
>TRBJ2-7|TRBV4-2|NA|TRBD2
TGTGCCAGCAGCCACCGGGGACTAGCGGGAGTAGCGGGCCCCTCCTACGAGCAGTACTTC
CASSHRGLAGVAGPSYEQYF
>TRBJ1-5|TRBV28|NA|NA
TGTGCCAGCAGGCAGGGACAAAGCAATCAGCCCCAGCATTTT
CASRQGQSNQPQHF